The next 20 T cell receptor beta chains were all read from a single sample in a study of T cell responses to AZD1222 COVID-19 vaccine. Sequencing was performed with immunoSEQ multiplex PCR; in TCRdb, only in-frame clones are kept and a portion is missing. Altogether roughly 190,000 clones are present, under 95% being singletons, with the ten largest covering over 0.75%. The sample consisted of peripheral blood, taken on day 0 of AZD1222 vaccination. These receptors all stem from an adult in good health.

The chain recombines TRBV9 with TRBJ1-2; D gene uncertain. Germline lookup yields CDR1 SGDLS and CDR2 YYNGEE. The CDR3 has 11 residues. V was pared by 1 base and J by 2 bases, with 0 bases between. CDR3 in DNA: TGTGCCAGCAGCGTAAACTATGGCTACACCTTC. It yields the protein CASSVNYGYTF.

The chain is built from TRBV7-9 and TRBJ2-7; possibly TRBD2 for D (5 bases). V gave up 0 bases and J gave up 5 bases, with 14 bases separating them. Per the germline V gene, CDR1 is SEHNR and CDR2 is FQNEAQ (reference sequence). The length of the CDR3 is 15 residues. DNA for the CDR3: TGTGCCAGCAGCTTAGCCGTGGGCGAGGGAAACGAGCAGTACTTC. It yields the protein CASSLAVGEGNEQYF.

A word on this clone: Relative to the germline gene, one junction end is altered; a read error may explain this. This chain uses TRBV29-1 with TRBJ2-7, with TRBD2 as a possible D gene (6 bases). The CDR3 totals 8 residues. Germline V gene data show CDR1 as SQVTM and CDR2 as ANQGSEA. CDR3 bases: TGCAGCGTAGGGTCTGGACTATTC. It translates to CSVGSGLF.

V and J are TRBV6-5 and TRBJ1-5; the D is unclear. Trimming removed 6 bases from V and 9 bases from J, with 15 bases in between. The CDR3 totals 13 residues. Germline CDR1 reads MNHEY; CDR2 reads SVGAGI. The CDR3 region has the DNA TGTGCCAGCAGCTTGACCGGGCGAGGGCCCCAGCATTTT. Translated, it gives CASSLTGRGPQHF.

V and J are TRBV12-3 or TRBV12-4 and TRBJ2-3; D remains unclear. V was shortened by 5 bases and J by 4 bases, with 10 bases between the two germline ends. There are 13 residues in the CDR3. The CDR3 nucleotides read TGTGCCAGCAGTCATTATGGGGCAGATACGCAGTATTTT. It encodes CASSHYGADTQYF.

V usage is TRBV3-1 (or the pseudogene TRBV3-2) and J usage is TRBJ2-7; the D is unclear. The CDR3 contains 13 residues. Germline V gene lookup returns CDR1 LGHDT and CDR2 YNNKEL (reference sequence). The V gene lost 6 bases and the J gene lost 0 bases, with 9 bases spanning the gap. CDR3 in amino acids: CASSYRTSYEQYF. CDR3 bases: TGTGCCAGCAGTTATAGGACCTCCTACGAGCAGTACTTC.

This clone was seen a single time. V is TRBV9 and J is TRBJ2-1, with D perhaps matching TRBD1 or TRBD2 (5 bases each). Germline V CDR1 and CDR2: SGDLS, YYNGEE. The germline V and J ends were trimmed by 4 bases and 7 bases, with 9 bases remaining between them. This CDR3 spans 12 amino acids. CDR3 sequence: CASSLGVNEQFF. CDR3 bases: TGTGCCAGCAGCCTGGGGGTAAATGAGCAGTTCTTC.

V gene TRBV6-6 combines with J gene TRBJ1-2, with D possibly TRBD1 on 6 matching bases. Germline V gives CDR1 MNHNY, CDR2 SVGAGI (reference sequence). Deletions cut 0 bases from V and 7 bases from J, with 12 bases between. This CDR3 spans 14 amino acids. The CDR3 nucleotides are TGTGCCAGCAGTTACTCCCAGGGAGGGGGTGGCTACACCTTC. This encodes CASSYSQGGGGYTF.

The V gene is TRBV27, the J gene TRBJ1-2; 7 bases are shared with TRBD1. V lost 3 bases, J lost 8 bases, and 15 bases stayed unmatched. The CDR3 extends over 16 amino acids. Germline V gives CDR1 MNHEY, CDR2 SMNVEV (reference sequence). The CDR3 coding sequence is TGTGCCAGCAGTTTTTGGGAGACAGGGCCAATGGAAGGCTACACCTTC. As protein: CASSFWETGPMEGYTF.

The V and J genes are TRBV27 and TRBJ2-7; D possibly matches TRBD1 or TRBD2 (5 bases each). Germline CDR1 reads MNHEY; CDR2 reads SMNVEV (reference sequence). CDR3 length: 15 amino acids. Deletions cut 6 bases from V and 2 bases from J, with 17 bases between. The CDR3, as DNA: TGTGCCAGCAGATTCGGGACCAGCCTTACCTACGAGCAGTACTTC. Translating it yields CASRFGTSLTYEQYF.

The chain combines TRBV5-1 with TRBJ1-1, with TRBD1 as a possible D gene (5 bases). V dropped 0 bases and J dropped 1 base, with 10 bases sitting between them. Germline lookup yields CDR1 SGHRS and CDR2 YFSETQ. The CDR3 sequence is 15 residues long. The DNA of the CDR3 is TGCGCCAGCAGCTTGGCAGGGCTGCGGAACACTGAAGCTTTCTTT. Its protein product is CASSLAGLRNTEAFF.

J is TRBJ1-2 and V is TRBV1. TRBV1 is reported as a pseudogene. The CDR3 totals 16 residues. CDR3 bases: TGCACCAGCAGCTCTGCGTGGAGAACCTGTAACTATGGCTACACCTTC. Encoded protein: CTSSSAWRTCNYGYTF.

V and J are TRBV7-9 and TRBJ2-3; TRBD2 is a possible D gene (7 bases). The CDR3 totals 14 residues. Trimming shortened V by 3 bases and J by 6 bases, and 13 bases separated the two germline ends. CDR1 is SEHNR and CDR2 is FQNEAQ in the germline V gene (reference sequence). Here the CDR3 DNA reads TGTGCCAGCAGCTTTCGAGGGGGGGATGATACGCAGTATTTT. This sequence encodes CASSFRGGDDTQYF.

This chain connects TRBV27 to TRBJ1-2; no firm D call. The CDR3 runs to 15 residues. Trimming left V 0 bases short and J 5 bases short, with 13 bases between. CDR1 MNHEY and CDR2 SMNVEV come from the germline V gene (reference sequence). CDR3 amino acids: CASSLSSGPQYGYTF. As DNA, the CDR3 is TGTGCCAGCAGTTTATCCTCAGGCCCTCAGTATGGCTACACCTTC.

This chain connects TRBV3-1 (or the pseudogene TRBV3-2) to TRBJ1-4; D remains ambiguous. Germline CDR1 is LGHDT and CDR2 is YNNKEL (reference sequence). Trimming cost V 5 bases and J 3 bases, with 7 bases left between them. The CDR3 runs 13 residues. The CDR3 here is CASSSTANEKLFF. CDR3 nucleotide sequence: TGTGCCAGCAGCTCTACAGCTAATGAAAAACTGTTTTTT.

The rearrangement links TRBV7-9 to TRBJ2-7, with 8 bases fitting TRBD1. The CDR3 is made up of 17 amino acids. V gave up 1 base and J gave up 0 bases; unmatched junction bases: 8. In germline, CDR1 is SEHNR, CDR2 FQNEAQ (reference sequence). CDR3 DNA: TGTGCCAGCAGCTTAGGATCGGGACAGGAGCTCTCCTACGAGCAGTACTTC. Protein product: CASSLGSGQELSYEQYF.

This sequence joins TRBV19 and TRBJ2-7; 8 bases map to TRBD1. The CDR3 sequence is 13 residues long. Per germline, CDR1 LNHDA and CDR2 SQIVND (reference sequence). The ends lost 5 bases at V and 2 bases at J; junction bases unmatched: 2. CDR3 loop: CASSAGQAYEQYF. As DNA, the CDR3 is TGTGCCAGTAGTGCGGGACAGGCCTACGAGCAGTACTTC. Based on the CDR3 plus reference TRBV19 and TRBJ2-7, the full variable domain is DGGITQSPKYLFRKEGQNVTLSCEQNLNHDAMYWYRQDPGQGLRLIYYSQIVNDFQKGDIAEGYSVSREKKESFPLTVTSAQKNPTAFYLCASSAGQAYEQYFGPGTRLTVT.

The chain links TRBV5-8 to TRBJ1-4; no clear D gene. This CDR3 is 16 amino acids long. CDR1 is SGHTS, CDR2 YDEGEE, per germline. Trimming took 0 bases from V and 1 from J, leaving 10 bases between them. CDR3 DNA sequence: TGTGCCAGCAGCTTGGGGGTGACGGGAACTAATGAAAAACTGTTTTTT. Amino acid sequence: CASSLGVTGTNEKLFF.

This chain links TRBV7-8 with TRBJ2-5, with TRBD2 identical over 16 bases. Germline CDR1 reads SGHVS; CDR2 reads FQNEAQ. The CDR3 covers 16 residues. Trimming at V came to 4 bases and at J to 5 bases, leaving 4 bases not matched to a gene. The CDR3 DNA reads as TGTGCCAGCAGCTGGGGACTAGCGGGGGGGCCGGAGACCCAGTACTTC. Its translation: CASSWGLAGGPETQYF.

The chain links TRBV25-1 to TRBJ2-3, with D possibly being TRBD1 or TRBD2 (5 bases each). This CDR3 contains 13 residues. Trimming took off 2 bases at V and 4 bases at J, with 7 bases between the two ends. Germline loops: CDR1 MGHDK, CDR2 SYGVNS. Here the CDR3 DNA reads TGTGCCAGCAGTGAAGGGGGAGCAGATACGCAGTATTTT. It codes for CASSEGGADTQYF.